Listed here are 13 T cell receptor beta chains from one sample, sequenced in a study of T cells in narcolepsy. The data were produced by immunoSEQ multiplex PCR, yet TCRdb's version contains in-frame clones alone and is incomplete. Of 20,000 to 30,000 clones listed, approximately 85% were seen once; the top ten hold about a tenth. Sequenced material: memory (CD45RA-) CD4+ T cells from blood. The origin of the receptors is a human donor in good health.

V is TRBV19 and J is TRBJ2-7, with D maybe TRBD1 (5 bases). CDR3 size: 14 residues. V lost 3 bases and J lost 3, with 12 bases in between. The germline V gene has CDR1 LNHDA and CDR2 SQIVND (reference sequence). This chain's CDR3 is CASSMGQVNYEQYF. The CDR3 nucleotides read TGTGCCAGTAGTATGGGGCAGGTCAACTACGAGCAGTACTTC.

The chain is built from TRBV27 and TRBJ2-3; D gene ambiguous. Trimming stripped 3 bases from V and 6 bases from J, with 10 bases between. Germline loops: CDR1 MNHEY, CDR2 SMNVEV (reference sequence). The CDR3 has 13 residues. CDR3 region: CASSFLKGDTQYF. The CDR3 DNA reads as TGTGCCAGCAGTTTCCTGAAGGGCGATACGCAGTATTTT.

The chain recombines TRBV2 with TRBJ2-1; 7 nucleotides align to TRBD1. V lost 2 bases and J lost 16; bases outside the gene matches: 5. The CDR3 sequence is 11 residues long. Germline loops: CDR1 SNHLY, CDR2 FYNNEI. CDR3 nucleotides: TGTGCCAGCAGTGAAAGACAGGGCGGATTCTTC. This gives the protein CASSERQGGFF.

This chain uses TRBV5-1 with TRBJ1-3, with D possibly being TRBD1 (5 bases). Germline V lookup: CDR1 SGHRS, CDR2 YFSETQ. V dropped 4 bases and J dropped 0 bases, with 29 bases sitting between them. There are 21 residues in the CDR3. DNA for the CDR3: TGCGCCAGCAGCCGCCTTCCAGGGACGCCGGGGGGATTGAGCTCTGGAAACACCATATATTTT. It translates to CASSRLPGTPGGLSSGNTIYF.

The genes are TRBV2 and TRBJ2-7; tentatively, D is TRBD1 (5 bases). This CDR3 comprises 16 residues. The ends were cut back, 6 bases at V and 1 base at J, with 19 bases in the middle. Germline CDR1 is SNHLY and CDR2 is FYNNEI. Here the CDR3 reads CASRVDKRLASYEQYF. The CDR3 DNA is TGTGCCAGCAGGGTGGACAAAAGGCTTGCTTCCTACGAGCAGTACTTC.

This chain uses TRBV4-2 with TRBJ2-3; 7 positions match TRBD2. The CDR3 extends over 19 amino acids. The germline CDR1 and CDR2 sequences are LGHNA and YNFKEQ. V was pared by 2 bases and J by 7 bases, with 21 bases of the junction left unmatched. CDR3 in amino acids: CASSQRAGGGPSLTYTQYF. DNA for the CDR3: TGTGCCAGCAGCCAAAGAGCTGGGGGAGGGCCTTCATTGACCTATACGCAGTATTTT.

This clone occurred once. The V call is TRBV19, the J call TRBJ2-7; 10 bases fit TRBD1. V trimming: 1 base; J trimming: 2 bases; junction bases outside the gene matches: 5. Looked up from germline, CDR1 is LNHDA and CDR2 is SQIVND (reference sequence). This CDR3 spans 16 amino acids. The CDR3 bases are TGTGCCAGTAGTATAGGCGGACAGGGGGTTCCCTACGAGCAGTACTTC. The encoded protein is CASSIGGQGVPYEQYF.

The V call is TRBV4-3, the J call TRBJ2-1; 9 positions agree with TRBD2. V lost 0 bases and J lost 7; bases outside the gene matches: 4. Germline V CDR1 and CDR2: LGHNA, YSLEER. CDR3 length equals 15 residues. Here the CDR3 reads CASSQEGLARNEQFF. CDR3 bases: TGCGCCAGCAGCCAAGAAGGACTAGCGAGGAATGAGCAGTTCTTC.

The chain combines TRBV6-5 with TRBJ2-5; D gene ambiguous. Germline CDR1 is MNHEY and CDR2 is SVGAGI. This CDR3 contains 13 residues. V was pared by 5 bases and J by 11 bases, with 18 bases between. The CDR3 sequence is CASSPYSTGPQYF. The DNA for the CDR3 is TGTGCCAGCAGTCCCTACTCCACCGGACCTCAGTACTTC.

This CDR3 is CASSPLGTTGRNEKLFF. The CDR3 nucleotides are TGTGCCAGCAGCCCCCTCGGGACTACAGGTCGGAATGAAAAACTGTTTTTT. This chain connects TRBV5-5 to TRBJ1-4; D possibly corresponds to TRBD1 (5 bases). This CDR3 has 17 residues. The V and J ends lost 4 bases and 5 bases respectively, with 21 bases between them. Germline-derived CDR1 and CDR2 are SGHKS and YYEKEE (reference sequence).

The gene calls are TRBV5-4 and TRBJ2-2, with 7 nucleotides matching TRBD1. The CDR3 contains 13 residues. With 5 bases clipped from V and 6 bases from J, the junction kept 4 bases outside the gene matches. Per germline, CDR1 SGHNT and CDR2 YYREEE (reference sequence). CDR3 DNA: TGTGCCAGCAGACAAGACAGGGCCGGGGAGCTGTTTTTT. Its protein product is CASRQDRAGELFF. The full variable domain, completed using reference TRBV5-4 and TRBJ2-2, is ETGVTQSPTHLIKTRGQQVTLRCSSQSGHNTVSWYQQALGQGPQFIFQYYREEENGRGNFPPRFSGLQFPNYSSELNVNALELDDSALYLCASRQDRAGELFFGEGSRLTVL.

Comment on this clone: One junction end does not reproduce the germline sequence, and a read error may be involved. The chain has TRBV5-4 and TRBJ2-5; perhaps TRBD2 as D (6 bases). CDR1 is SGHNT and CDR2 is YYREEE in the germline V gene (reference sequence). This CDR3 is 15 amino acids long. Here the CDR3 reads CASSPLGGVQETQHF. The CDR3 region has the DNA TGTGCCAGCAGTCCTCTAGGAGGGGTCCAAGAGACCCAGCACTTC.

This chain links TRBV28 with TRBJ2-7, with D possibly matching TRBD1 (5 bases). Trimming took 4 bases from V and 7 from J, leaving 29 bases between them. Germline CDR1 reads MDHEN; CDR2 reads SYDVKM. The CDR3 has 18 residues. CDR3 loop: CASSSSPRQRSVLSEQYF. The CDR3 bases are TGTGCCAGCAGTTCATCCCCCAGACAGCGCTCTGTTCTTTCGGAGCAGTACTTC.